The sequence of this T cell receptor beta chain was determined in a study of response to subunit inactivated influenza vaccine. TCRdb reprocessed the RT-PCR reads via MiXCR and lists one record per CDR3 protein. This sample has 500,000 to 600,000 distinct CDR3 sequences; 7.6% occur once, and the top ten carry roughly 13%. CDR1 and CDR2 (germline): SGHAT, FQDESV (reference sequence). V lost 1 base and J lost 2; bases outside the gene matches: 12. The CDR3 length is 21 residues. This clonotype was picked up a small number of times. This clonotype was sampled from a man between 50 and 69 years old who received an inactivated influenza vaccine. The chain carries TRBV11-1 and TRBJ2-3, with 16 bases fitting TRBD2. This specimen consisted of PBMCs from blood, obtained 23 months after vaccination. Here the CDR3 reads CASSLDEGLAGGPRNTDTQYF. As DNA, the CDR3 is TGTGCCAGCAGCTTAGACGAGGGACTAGCGGGGGGGCCACGTAACACAGATACGCAGTATTTT. The full variable domain, in which reference TRBV11-1 and TRBJ2-3 provide the parts outside the CDR3, is EAEVAQSPRYKITEKSQAVAFWCDPISGHATLYWYRQILGQGPELLVQFQDESVVDDSQLPKDRFSAERLKGVDSTLKIQPAELGDSAMYLCASSLDEGLAGGPRNTDTQYFGPGTRLTVL.